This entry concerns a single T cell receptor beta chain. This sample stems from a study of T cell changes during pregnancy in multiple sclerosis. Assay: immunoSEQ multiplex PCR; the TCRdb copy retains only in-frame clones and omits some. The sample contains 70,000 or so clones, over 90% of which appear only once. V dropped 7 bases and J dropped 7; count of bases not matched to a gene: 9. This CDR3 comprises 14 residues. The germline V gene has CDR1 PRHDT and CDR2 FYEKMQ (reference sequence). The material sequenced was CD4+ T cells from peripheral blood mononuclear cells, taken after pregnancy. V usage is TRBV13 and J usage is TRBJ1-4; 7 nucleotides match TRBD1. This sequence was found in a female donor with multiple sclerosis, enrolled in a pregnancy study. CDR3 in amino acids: CASTRQGSTEKLFF. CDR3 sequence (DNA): TGTGCCAGCACTCGACAGGGATCCACTGAAAAACTGTTTTTT.